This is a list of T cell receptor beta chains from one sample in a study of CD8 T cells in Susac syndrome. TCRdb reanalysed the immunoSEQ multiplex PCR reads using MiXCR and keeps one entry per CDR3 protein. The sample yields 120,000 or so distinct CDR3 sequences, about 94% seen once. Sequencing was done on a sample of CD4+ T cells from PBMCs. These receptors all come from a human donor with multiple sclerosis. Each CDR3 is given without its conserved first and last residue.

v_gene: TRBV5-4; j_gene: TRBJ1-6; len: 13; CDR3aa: ASSLNRGIGSPLH
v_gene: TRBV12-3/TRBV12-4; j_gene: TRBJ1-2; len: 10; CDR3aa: ASSDRGHGYT
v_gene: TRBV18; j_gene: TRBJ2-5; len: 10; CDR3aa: ASSPSTETQY
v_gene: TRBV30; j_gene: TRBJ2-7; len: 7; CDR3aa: AWGDEQY
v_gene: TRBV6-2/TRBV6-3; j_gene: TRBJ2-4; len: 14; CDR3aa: ASSYPGGPSANIQY
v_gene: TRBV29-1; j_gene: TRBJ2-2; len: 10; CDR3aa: SVLLNTGELF
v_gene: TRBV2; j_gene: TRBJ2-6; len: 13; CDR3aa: ASMNGLSGANVLT
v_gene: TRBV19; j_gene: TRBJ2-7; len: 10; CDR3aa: ASSGQGGEQY
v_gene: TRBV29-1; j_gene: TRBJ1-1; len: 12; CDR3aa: SVVRDRENTEAF
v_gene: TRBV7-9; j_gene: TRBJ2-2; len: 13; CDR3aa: ASSARQGLTGELF
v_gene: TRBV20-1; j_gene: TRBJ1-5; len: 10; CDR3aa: SAVGQNQPQH
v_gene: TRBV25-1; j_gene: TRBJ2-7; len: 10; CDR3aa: ASIGDSFKQY
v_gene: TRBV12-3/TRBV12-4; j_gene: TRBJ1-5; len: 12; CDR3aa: ASSSREISQPQH